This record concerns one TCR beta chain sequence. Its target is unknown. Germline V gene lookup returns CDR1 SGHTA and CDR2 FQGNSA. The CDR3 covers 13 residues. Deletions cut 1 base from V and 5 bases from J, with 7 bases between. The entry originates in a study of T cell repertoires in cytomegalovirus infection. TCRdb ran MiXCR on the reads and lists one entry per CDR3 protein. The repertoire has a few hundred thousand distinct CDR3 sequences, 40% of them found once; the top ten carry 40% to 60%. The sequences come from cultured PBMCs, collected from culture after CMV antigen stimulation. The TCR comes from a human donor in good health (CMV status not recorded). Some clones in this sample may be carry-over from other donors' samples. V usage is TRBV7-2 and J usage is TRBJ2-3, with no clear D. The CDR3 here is CASSLEHRDTQYF. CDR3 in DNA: TGTGCCAGCAGCTTAGAACATCGAGATACGCAGTATTTT. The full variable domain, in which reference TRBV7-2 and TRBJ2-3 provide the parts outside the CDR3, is GAGVSQSPSNKVTEKGKDVELRCDPISGHTALYWYRQSLGQGLEFLIYFQGNSAPDKSGLPSDRFSAERTGGSVSTLTIQRTQQEDSAVYLCASSLEHRDTQYFGPGTRLTVL.